The 19 T cell receptor beta chains presented below share a single source sample, sequenced in a study of CD8 T cells in ankylosing spondylitis. TCRdb re-derived calls from the 5' RACE reads in MiXCR, one entry per CDR3 protein. There are roughly 240,000 distinct CDR3 sequences in the sample; 8% to 9% occur only once, and around 4.4% lies in the top ten. Sequenced material: blood, either unsorted or a sorted T cell fraction (not recorded which). These receptors came from a female donor with ankylosing spondylitis or in good health (not recorded which).

In its sample, this clonotype was seen a few times. The chain recombines TRBV6-2 or TRBV6-3 with TRBJ2-7; 7 nucleotides agree with TRBD2. Germline V CDR1 and CDR2: MNHEY, SVGEGT. The CDR3 totals 17 residues. Trimming took 3 bases from V and 7 from J; bases not matched to a gene: 18. In DNA, the CDR3 is TGTGCCAGCAGTTATCCCCCGCGCGGGAGAGGAAGCGGGGAGCAGTACTTC. It specifies CASSYPPRGRGSGEQYF.

This clonotype was picked up many times. V usage is TRBV7-3 and J usage is TRBJ2-1; TRBD2 agrees at 12 bases. V shed 6 bases and J 4 bases; nucleotides not matched to a gene: 4. This CDR3 is built from 15 residues. Germline CDR1 and CDR2: SGHTA and FQGTGA. Here the CDR3 DNA reads TGTGCCAGCAGATCCGGGACTAGCGGGTACAATGAGCAGTTCTTC. Its translation is CASRSGTSGYNEQFF.

The V call is TRBV7-2, the J call TRBJ2-7, with TRBD2 as a possible D gene (5 bases). The germline V gene encodes CDR1 SGHTA and CDR2 FQGNSA. The ends were cut back, 2 bases at V and 0 bases at J, with 17 bases in the middle. CDR3 length: 17 amino acids. The CDR3 DNA reads TGTGCCAGCAGCTTAAGGCGGGCCACCCGAGACTCCTACGAGCAGTACTTC. As protein: CASSLRRATRDSYEQYF.

This clonotype appeared many times. V usage is TRBV27 and J usage is TRBJ2-1; the match to TRBD2 covers 8 bases. Germline-derived CDR1 and CDR2 are MNHEY and SMNVEV (reference sequence). This CDR3 spans 15 amino acids. The V gene end was trimmed by 4 bases and the J gene end by 8 bases; junction bases not matched to a gene: 10. CDR3 loop: CASSSLAGIFHEQFF. The CDR3 DNA follows: TGTGCCAGCAGTTCGCTAGCGGGCATTTTCCATGAGCAGTTCTTC.

This clonotype showed up just a few times. V usage is TRBV4-1 and J usage is TRBJ2-5; D is undetermined. V dropped 0 bases and J dropped 3 bases, with 2 bases sitting between them. This CDR3 is built from 12 residues. The germline V gene encodes CDR1 MGHRA and CDR2 YSYEKL. DNA of the CDR3: TGCGCCAGCAGCCAAGATAAAGAGACCCAGTACTTC. This sequence encodes CASSQDKETQYF.

This clonotype was observed many times. CDR3: CSVEWGNSYNEQFF. The CDR3 bases are TGCAGCGTTGAGTGGGGTAACTCCTACAATGAGCAGTTCTTC. The J gene is TRBJ2-1, the V gene TRBV29-1, with D uncertain. Germline CDR1 is SQVTM and CDR2 is ANQGSEA. CDR3 length: 14 amino acids. V was cut by 3 bases and J by 0 bases, with 9 bases left in between.

Many counts were recorded for this clonotype. The chain couples TRBV10-1 to TRBJ2-1, with TRBD2 matching over 10 bases. The CDR3 extends over 15 amino acids. Trimming cost V 8 bases and J 4 bases; bases outside gene matches: 8. The germline V gene encodes CDR1 WNHNN and CDR2 SYGVQD (reference sequence). As DNA, the CDR3 is TGCGCCAGCTCCGAAAGGACTAGCGGTTACAATGAGCAGTTCTTC. It is translated as CASSERTSGYNEQFF.

This clonotype was picked up many times. This chain links TRBV20-1 with TRBJ1-6, with 12 bases aligning to TRBD1. The ends lost 4 bases at V and 8 bases at J; junction bases unmatched: 9. The V gene's germline CDR1 is DFQATT and CDR2 SNEGSKA (reference sequence). CDR3 length equals 16 residues. This CDR3 reads CSAKGTGGIIDSPLHF. DNA of the CDR3: TGCAGTGCTAAAGGGACAGGGGGCATCATTGATTCACCCCTCCACTTT.

This clonotype was seen many times. V and J are TRBV18 and TRBJ1-2; TRBD1 might be the D (5 bases). Trimming pared 11 bases from V and 5 bases from J, leaving 15 bases between. There are 12 residues in the CDR3. The germline V gene encodes CDR1 KGHSH and CDR2 LQKENI. CDR3 in amino acids: CAASGTEYGYTF. The CDR3 DNA reads TGTGCCGCCTCCGGGACGGAATATGGCTACACCTTC. Together with reference TRBV18 and TRBJ1-2, the CDR3 gives the full variable domain: NAGVMQNPRHLVRRRGQEARLRCSPMKGHSHVYWYRQLPEEGLKFMVYLQKENIIDESGMPKERFSAEFPKEGPSILRIQQVVRGDSAAYFCAASGTEYGYTFGSGTRLTVV.

This clonotype was recorded at least ten times. V is TRBV6-5 and J is TRBJ1-2; weak D call: TRBD1 (5 bases). The CDR3 is 13 residues long. Trimming pared 6 bases from V and 2 bases from J, leaving 10 bases between. Per the germline V gene, CDR1 is MNHEY and CDR2 is SVGAGI. The DNA of the CDR3 is TGTGCCAGCAGCCCGGGGACGAACTATGGCTACACCTTC. The encoded protein is CASSPGTNYGYTF.

This clonotype appeared many times. The genes are TRBV4-3 and TRBJ2-3; 12 bases are shared with TRBD2. V shed 4 bases, J shed 2 bases, and the junction held 4 bases outside the gene matches. There are 16 residues in the CDR3. Germline V gene lookup returns CDR1 LGHNA and CDR2 YSLEER. The CDR3 sequence is CASSPLAGGTTDTQYF. CDR3 nucleotide sequence: TGCGCCAGCAGCCCCCTAGCGGGAGGGACCACAGATACGCAGTATTTT.

The chain uses TRBV19 and TRBJ2-3; 8 bases map to TRBD1. The V and J ends lost 10 bases and 3 bases, in that order; junction bases with no gene match: 9. The length of the CDR3 is 14 residues. Germline V CDR1 and CDR2: LNHDA, SQIVND (reference sequence). The CDR3 loop reads CATTPGQATDTQYF. In DNA, the CDR3 is TGTGCCACTACCCCGGGACAGGCGACAGATACGCAGTATTTT.

There are many counts of this clonotype. The rearrangement joins TRBV29-1 to TRBJ2-7; D gene unclear. The CDR3 consists of 11 residues. Trimming pared 4 bases from V and 5 bases from J, leaving 9 bases between. From germline, CDR1 is SQVTM and CDR2 ANQGSEA. For the CDR3, the DNA is TGCAGCGTTGCCGGCCCCCACGAGCAGTACTTC. Translating it yields CSVAGPHEQYF.

This clonotype showed up many times. The chain combines TRBV7-9 with TRBJ2-1, with D hard to call. Germline V gives CDR1 SEHNR, CDR2 FQNEAQ (reference sequence). The CDR3 covers 16 residues. Trimming removed 2 bases at V and 0 bases at J, with 11 bases between. CDR3 sequence reads: CASSLSWSLSYNEQFF. CDR3 nucleotide sequence: TGTGCCAGCAGCTTATCTTGGAGTCTCTCCTACAATGAGCAGTTCTTC.

This clonotype was counted many times. The chain combines TRBV6-5 with TRBJ1-5, with D perhaps matching TRBD1 (5 bases). Trimming left V 5 bases short and J 9 bases short, with 5 bases between. Germline lookup yields CDR1 MNHEY and CDR2 SVGAGI. CDR3 length equals 10 residues. The CDR3 is CASSGGPQHF. The CDR3 region has the DNA TGTGCCAGCAGTGGGGGGCCCCAGCATTTT.

This clonotype was detected ten times or more. The V and J genes are TRBV7-2 and TRBJ2-7; D ambiguous. Between the trimmed V and J ends, which lost 3 bases and 0 bases, there was a span of 6 bases. The CDR3 totals 13 residues. Germline V gene data show CDR1 as SGHTA and CDR2 as FQGNSA. CDR3 region: CASSFADSYEQYF. The CDR3 bases are TGTGCCAGCAGCTTTGCCGACTCCTACGAGCAGTACTTC.

A single count supports this clonotype. This may be a read error, as it is one base from a much larger clone. The chain carries TRBV29-1 and TRBJ2-5; D is possibly TRBD1 (6 bases). The CDR3 has 12 residues. The ends were cut back, 4 bases at V and 7 bases at J, with 13 bases in the middle. The germline V gene encodes CDR1 SQVTM and CDR2 ANQGSEA. The CDR3: CSVGHGGATQYF. CDR3 DNA sequence: TGCAGCGTTGGCCATGGGGGCGCGACCCAGTACTTC.

Comments on this clonotype: A much larger clone lies a single base off, so this may be a read error. The chain recombines TRBV15 with TRBJ2-5; maybe TRBD1 (6 bases). CDR3 length: 13 amino acids. Germline V CDR1 and CDR2: LNHNV, YYDKDF (reference sequence). The CDR3 loop reads CASTTGYQEAQYF. The CDR3 DNA reads as TGTGCCTCAACCACAGGGTACCAAGAGGCCCAGTACTTC.

This clonotype has a handful of counts. V is TRBV29-1 and J is TRBJ2-4; 7 bases align to TRBD1. Germline V lookup: CDR1 SQVTM, CDR2 ANQGSEA. This CDR3 has 14 amino acids. The J segment lost 6 bases and the V segment lost 5 bases, leaving 10 bases of the junction unmatched. CDR3: CSVSELGQINIQYF. CDR3 DNA: TGCAGCGTTTCTGAATTGGGACAGATAAACATTCAGTACTTC.